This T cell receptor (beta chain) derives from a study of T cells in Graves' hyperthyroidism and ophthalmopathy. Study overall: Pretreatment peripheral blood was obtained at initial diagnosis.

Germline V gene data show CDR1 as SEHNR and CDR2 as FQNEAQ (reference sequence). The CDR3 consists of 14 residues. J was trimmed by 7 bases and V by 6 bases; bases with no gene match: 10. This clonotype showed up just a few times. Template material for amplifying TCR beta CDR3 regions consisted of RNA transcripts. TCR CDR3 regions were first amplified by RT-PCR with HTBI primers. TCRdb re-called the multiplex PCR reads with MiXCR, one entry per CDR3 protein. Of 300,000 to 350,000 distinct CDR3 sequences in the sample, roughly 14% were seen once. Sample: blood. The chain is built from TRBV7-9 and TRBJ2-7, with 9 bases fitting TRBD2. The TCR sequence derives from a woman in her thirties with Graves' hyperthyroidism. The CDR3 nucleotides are TGTGCCAGCAGTCGGACAGGCCTAGCGGGGGAGCAGTACTTC. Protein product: CASSRTGLAGEQYF. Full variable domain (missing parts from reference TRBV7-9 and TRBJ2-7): DTGVSQNPRHKITKRGQNVTFRCDPISEHNRLYWYRQTLGQGPEFLTYFQNEAQLEKSRLLSDRFSAERPKGSFSTLEIQRTEQGDSAMYLCASSRTGLAGEQYFGPGTRLTVT.